Listed here are 20 T cell receptor beta chains from one sample, sequenced in a study of T cell repertoires in cytomegalovirus infection (dated by TCRdb to about 2019). The run used an Illumina HiSeq 1500. TCRdb redid the processing of the public reads, applying fastp at Q25 and MiXCR, and retained in-frame beta chains. Each record represents a unique CDR3 protein, reported with the most common genes and DNA among its rows. The sample table shows tens of thousands of distinct CDR3 sequences, and around 20% are seen once. Around 67% of the sample belongs to the ten largest clones. These receptors lack a known antigen. The label giving this sample's treatment or condition can be read as: in vitro stimulation with specific CMV peptide epitopes to enrich CMV-specific T cells. Here the sequenced sample was CD8+ T cells from cultured PBMCs, taken from culture after CMV antigen stimulation. These receptors were collected from a human donor in good health (CMV status not recorded). Some clones in this sample may be carry-over from other donors' samples.

In this sample, this clonotype turned up a few times. The chain combines TRBV28 with TRBJ2-4, with D unclear. The length of the CDR3 is 16 residues. With 7 bases removed from V and 3 bases from J, the gap between germline ends came to 19 bases. Germline V gives CDR1 MDHEN, CDR2 SYDVKM. CDR3 region: CASKGGVFMGKNIQYF. CDR3 DNA: TGTGCCAGCAAGGGCGGTGTGTTTATGGGCAAAAACATTCAGTACTTC.

This clonotype appeared a few times. This chain uses TRBV10-3 with TRBJ2-2, with 7 bases identical to TRBD1. The J segment lost 2 bases and the V segment lost 2 bases, leaving 5 bases of the junction unmatched. CDR1 is ENHRY, CDR2 SYGVKD, per germline. The CDR3 runs 16 residues. In DNA, the CDR3 is TGTGCCATCAGTGAGGTGGGACAGAATAACACCGGGGAGCTGTTTTTT. This encodes CAISEVGQNNTGELFF.

This clonotype was seen a handful of times. The chain combines TRBV7-8 with TRBJ2-1; 9 nucleotides align to TRBD2. The CDR3 length is 15 residues. J gave up 8 bases and V 1 base, and 6 bases lay outside the gene matches. The V gene's germline CDR1 is SGHVS and CDR2 FQNEAQ. CDR3 nucleotides: TGTGCCAGCAGCTTAGTTAGCGGGAGAATTGATGAGCAGTTCTTC. This codes for CASSLVSGRIDEQFF. The entire variable domain, with the rest obtained from reference TRBV7-8 and TRBJ2-1, is as follows: GAGVSQSPRYKVAKRGQDVALRCDPISGHVSLFWYQQALGQGPEFLTYFQNEAQLDKSGLPSDRFFAERPEGSVSTLKIQRTQQEDSAVYLCASSLVSGRIDEQFFGPGTRLTVL.

The J gene is TRBJ1-1, the V gene TRBV9, with D uncertain. The V and J ends lost 1 base and 0 bases respectively, with 4 bases between them. CDR3 size: 13 residues. From germline, CDR1 is SGDLS and CDR2 YYNGEE. The CDR3 DNA follows: TGTGCCAGCAGCGTACGGGTGAACACTGAAGCTTTCTTT. The encoded protein is CASSVRVNTEAFF. Full variable domain (remainder filled in from reference TRBV9 and TRBJ1-1): DSGVTQTPKHLITATGQRVTLRCSPRSGDLSVYWYQQSLDQGLQFLIQYYNGEERAKGNILERFSAQQFPDLHSELNLSSLELGDSALYFCASSVRVNTEAFFGQGTRLTVV.

The J gene is TRBJ2-7, the V gene TRBV7-2, with 11 positions matching TRBD2. CDR3 length: 15 residues. V trimming: 5 bases; J trimming: 3 bases; junction bases outside the gene matches: 6. Germline assignment: CDR1 SGHTA and CDR2 FQGNSA. The chain's CDR3 is CASSRQLAGDYEQYF. The CDR3 nucleotides read TGTGCCAGCAGCCGCCAACTAGCGGGAGACTACGAGCAGTACTTC.

The V gene is TRBV6-5, the J gene TRBJ2-5, with a tentative D call TRBD1 (6 bases). The CDR3 contains 17 residues. Germline V gene data show CDR1 as MNHEY and CDR2 as SVGAGI. Trimming took 4 bases from V and 4 from J, leaving 22 bases between them. CDR3 DNA: TGTGCCAGCAGTTCGCTCTCCGTAACCCCGACAGGAGAGACCCAGTACTTC. This gives the protein CASSSLSVTPTGETQYF.

This clonotype has ten or more counts. V and J are TRBV19 and TRBJ1-1; tentatively, D is TRBD1 (6 bases). Germline V gene sequence: CDR1 LNHDA, CDR2 SQIVND (reference sequence). Deletions cut 6 bases from V and 1 base from J, with 12 bases between. CDR3 size: 14 residues. For the CDR3, the DNA is TGTGCCAGTAGGGCAACAGGGTCGAACACTGAAGCTTTCTTT. Its translation is CASRATGSNTEAFF.

V is TRBV19 and J is TRBJ2-1; D possibly matches TRBD1 or TRBD2 (5 bases each). Germline values: CDR1 LNHDA, CDR2 SQIVND (reference sequence). V was clipped by 3 bases and J by 7 bases, with 7 bases between them. The CDR3 is 12 amino acids. For the CDR3, the DNA is TGTGCCAGTAGTATGGGGGTGAATGAGCAGTTCTTC. It is translated as CASSMGVNEQFF.

There are many counts of this clonotype. The genes are TRBV7-2 and TRBJ1-2, with D hard to call. Germline loops: CDR1 SGHTA, CDR2 FQGNSA. The CDR3 loop spans 12 amino acids. V gave up 5 bases and J gave up 5 bases, with 9 bases separating them. In DNA, the CDR3 is TGTGCCAGCAGCCTCAGGAAGTATGGCTACACCTTC. As protein: CASSLRKYGYTF. The full variable domain, completed using reference TRBV7-2 and TRBJ1-2, is GAGVSQSPSNKVTEKGKDVELRCDPISGHTALYWYRQSLGQGLEFLIYFQGNSAPDKSGLPSDRFSAERTGGSVSTLTIQRTQQEDSAVYLCASSLRKYGYTFGSGTRLTVV.

This rearrangement joins TRBV2 to TRBJ2-7; D is undetermined. Germline V gene lookup returns CDR1 SNHLY and CDR2 FYNNEI. This CDR3 is built from 14 residues. V shed 0 bases and J shed 3 bases, with 9 bases lying between them. The CDR3 loop is CASSEAWAHYEQYF. CDR3 in DNA: TGTGCCAGCAGTGAAGCGTGGGCCCACTACGAGCAGTACTTC.

This chain links TRBV4-3 with TRBJ1-1; D possibly corresponds to TRBD1 (5 bases). The CDR3 runs to 15 residues. V lost 5 bases and J lost 0, with 13 bases in between. CDR1 LGHNA and CDR2 YSLEER come from the germline V gene. The chain's CDR3 is CASSNPGTMNTEAFF. The CDR3 nucleotides are TGCGCCAGCAGCAATCCCGGGACGATGAACACTGAAGCTTTCTTT.

Only a few counts were recorded for this clonotype. The rearrangement uses TRBV6-1 and TRBJ2-7; tentatively, D is TRBD2 (5 bases). Looked up from germline, CDR1 is MNHNS and CDR2 is SASEGT. The CDR3 length is 15 residues. Trimming stripped 5 bases from V and 7 bases from J, with 21 bases between. The CDR3 loop is CASSPRDLVTEEQYF. The DNA of the CDR3 is TGTGCCAGCAGTCCCCGGGATCTCGTGACGGAAGAGCAGTACTTC.

V and J are TRBV5-4 and TRBJ1-2; D is perhaps TRBD1 (5 bases). Trimming shortened V by 5 bases and J by 6 bases, and 17 bases separated the two germline ends. CDR3 length equals 14 residues. The germline V gene encodes CDR1 SGHNT and CDR2 YYREEE (reference sequence). As DNA, the CDR3 is TGTGCCAGCAGGCCTTTTGGGACGGTTAATGGCTACACCTTC. Its protein product is CASRPFGTVNGYTF. The full variable domain, its missing parts supplied by reference TRBV5-4 and TRBJ1-2, is ETGVTQSPTHLIKTRGQQVTLRCSSQSGHNTVSWYQQALGQGPQFIFQYYREEENGRGNFPPRFSGLQFPNYSSELNVNALELDDSALYLCASRPFGTVNGYTFGSGTRLTVV.

The chain carries TRBV7-8 and TRBJ2-7, with 7 bases lining up with TRBD2. Trimming cost V 3 bases and J 2 bases; bases outside gene matches: 7. The CDR3 runs 15 residues. Germline assignment: CDR1 SGHVS and CDR2 FQNEAQ. CDR3 coding DNA: TGTGCCAGCAGCTTCCCAAGCGGGGCCGCCTACGAGCAGTACTTC. Translating it yields CASSFPSGAAYEQYF.

V gene TRBV11-2 combines with J gene TRBJ2-1; 11 nucleotides align to TRBD2. V trimming: 5 bases; J trimming: 9 bases; junction bases outside the gene matches: 9. CDR1 is SGHAT, CDR2 FQNNGV, per germline. CDR3 size: 15 residues. This CDR3 reads CASSLISGRAGEQFF. The CDR3, as DNA: TGTGCCAGCAGCCTGATTAGCGGGAGGGCCGGTGAGCAGTTCTTC. Variable domain in full (rest from reference TRBV11-2 and TRBJ2-1): EAGVAQSPRYKIIEKRQSVAFWCNPISGHATLYWYQQILGQGPKLLIQFQNNGVVDDSQLPKDRFSAERLKGVDSTLKIQPAKLEDSAVYLCASSLISGRAGEQFFGPGTRLTVL.

V and J are TRBV7-6 and TRBJ2-7; TRBD1 aligns across 9 bases. The germline V gene has CDR1 SGHVS and CDR2 FNYEAQ. There are 15 residues in the CDR3. The V and J ends lost 5 bases and 4 bases, in that order; junction bases with no gene match: 9. The CDR3 region has the DNA TGTGCCAGCAGCCCCGCCGGGACAGGGAAGTACGAGCAGTACTTC. Translation gives CASSPAGTGKYEQYF.

J is TRBJ2-7 and V is TRBV6-2 or TRBV6-3, with 9 bases identical to TRBD1. Germline V CDR1 and CDR2: MNHEY, SVGEGT. This CDR3 spans 16 amino acids. The trim removed 2 bases at V and 1 base at J, leaving 6 bases unmatched. The CDR3 region is CASSYIPGQGSYEQYF. In nucleotides, the CDR3 is TGTGCCAGCAGTTACATCCCGGGACAGGGATCCTACGAGCAGTACTTC.

This clonotype has only a few counts. CDR3 loop: CASSQDTLAGGISYEQYF. DNA of the CDR3: TGTGCCAGCAGCCAAGATACCCTAGCGGGAGGAATTTCGTACGAGCAGTACTTC. The chain couples TRBV14 to TRBJ2-7, with 11 bases fitting TRBD2. The V segment lost 0 bases and the J segment 4 bases; nucleotides outside the gene matches: 11. From germline, CDR1 is SGHDN and CDR2 FVKESK. The CDR3 covers 18 residues.

The chain couples TRBV5-6 to TRBJ2-3; TRBD1 might be the D (5 bases). Germline CDR1 reads SGHDT; CDR2 reads YYEEEE. V shed 2 bases and J shed 6 bases, with 16 bases lying between them. CDR3 length: 15 amino acids. CDR3 coding DNA: TGTGCCAGCAGCTTAATACAGGACCTCCACGATACGCAGTATTTT. Encoded protein: CASSLIQDLHDTQYF.

This clonotype was seen a few times. The V gene is TRBV6-2 or TRBV6-3, the J gene TRBJ2-1, with TRBD2 matching 13 bases. The J segment lost 7 bases and the V segment lost 3 bases, leaving 3 bases of the junction unmatched. The CDR3 loop spans 15 amino acids. CDR1 is MNHEY, CDR2 SVGEGT, per germline. CDR3 nucleotide sequence: TGTGCCAGCAGTTATTGGACTAGCGGGGGTAATGAGCAGTTCTTC. This gives the protein CASSYWTSGGNEQFF.